This T cell receptor beta chain comes out of a study of cytomegalovirus exposure and HLA in healthy donors. The study's findings and limits: In a later analysis, productive TCRs from donors in an Asian-associated ancestry cluster reportedly carried fewer N-insertions than the cohort mean. HLA allele associations emerged for around 15,000 TCR beta sequences in a later analysis, at 0.05 false discovery rate.

The CDR3 is made up of 14 amino acids. Trimming took 0 bases from V and 4 from J, leaving 8 bases between them. The V gene's germline CDR1 is SGHRS and CDR2 YFSETQ. This clone was detected a few times. Its target is not known. Researchers ran the PCR with 60 Vbeta and 13 Jbeta primers. Using immunoSEQ multiplex PCR, the repertoire was profiled, and TCRdb retains in-frame clones only, with some absent. The sample holds about 130,000 clones; roughly three quarters are singletons and the top ten take roughly 3.1%. The clonotype comes from a man aged 25-45 years in good health and CMV-seronegative. The source material was PBMCs. V gene TRBV5-1 combines with J gene TRBJ2-1; D remains unclear. CDR3 in amino acids: CASSLDLRYNEQFF. Here the CDR3 DNA reads TGCGCCAGCAGCTTGGACTTGAGGTACAATGAGCAGTTCTTC.